The present T cell receptor (beta chain) was sequenced within a study of CD8+ T cells in alopecia areata. As for treatment: oral pan-JAK inhibitor, 5-10 mg twice daily. Only a few counts were recorded for this clone. Per the germline V gene, CDR1 is GTSNPN and CDR2 is SVGIG (reference sequence). The CDR3 is 13 residues long. Trimming took 3 bases from V and 6 from J, leaving 14 bases between them. cDNA serving as the sequencing template came from extracted, reverse transcribed RNA. The repertoire was sequenced with immunoSEQ multiplex PCR; TCRdb's copy has only in-frame clones and lacks some. The table lists approximately 200,000 clones, 50% to 60% of them singletons, with approximately 3.4% in the top ten.

The J gene is TRBJ1-1, the V gene TRBV30, with D possibly TRBD1 on 5 matching bases. Sequencing used CD4+ T cells sorted from blood, obtained at week 4, from a patient treated with tofacitinib. The receptor was isolated from a human donor with alopecia areata. The CDR3: CAWRMGGTAEAFF. The CDR3 region has the DNA TGTGCCTGGAGGATGGGGGGGACGGCTGAAGCTTTCTTT.